A selection of T cell receptor beta chains follows, all from one sample in a study of blood T cell repertoires in COVID-19. Only in-frame clones appear in the TCRdb table, and some are missing; sequencing was by immunoSEQ multiplex PCR. The sample lists roughly 300,000 clones; 65% to 90% were seen once. Source material: peripheral blood. The receptors were sampled from a human donor in a cohort sampled during active COVID-19. Each CDR3 is given with its conserved first and last residue. D genes are given only for firm matches. A row's size may be missing; if present it is once, few, many or a size class.

v_call	d_call	clone_size	j_call	cdr3_nt	cdr3_aa
TRBV24-1	-	once	TRBJ2-2	TGTGCCACCAGTGATTCAATGAACACCGGGGAGCTGTTTTTT	CATSDSMNTGELFF
TRBV5-1	TRBD2	-	TRBJ2-7	TGCGCCAGCAGCTTGGGGGGACTAGCGGGGATTTACGAGCAGTACTTC	CASSLGGLAGIYEQYF
TRBV9	-	-	TRBJ1-3	TGTGCCAGCAGCGTAGGCAGGACAGCTGGAAACACCATATATTTT	CASSVGRTAGNTIYF
TRBV5-1	-	-	TRBJ2-7	TGCGCCAGCAGCTTCCCGGGATCCGAGCAGTACTTC	CASSFPGSEQYF
TRBV2	-	-	TRBJ2-1	TGTGCCAGCAGTGATGAGGGCCACCTCTACAATGAGCAGTTCTTC	CASSDEGHLYNEQFF
TRBV6-5	-	-	TRBJ2-1	TGTGCCAGCGGGAGCTCCTACTACAATGAGCAGTTCTTC	CASGSSYYNEQFF
TRBV27	-	once	TRBJ2-7	TGTGCCAGCAGTTTAAGGAGGGAGGAGCCCTACGAGCAGTACTTC	CASSLRREEPYEQYF
TRBV6-5	-	once	TRBJ2-2	TGTGCCAGCAGTTACTCGATCAAGCTTCCCGGGGAGCTGTTTTTT	CASSYSIKLPGELFF
TRBV12-3/TRBV12-4	-	-	TRBJ2-7	TGTGCCAGCAGTCGGGGGGCCATTTACGAGCAGTACTTC	CASSRGAIYEQYF
TRBV19	-	-	TRBJ2-3	TGTGCCAGTAAACTTAGCAAAAGCACAGATACGCAGTATTTT	CASKLSKSTDTQYF
TRBV28	TRBD1	-	TRBJ1-5	TGTGCCAGCAGCAGGACAGGGGGCCATCAGCCCCAGCATTTT	CASSRTGGHQPQHF
TRBV18	TRBD1	-	TRBJ2-1	TGTGCCAGCTCACCAGGGACAGAGAACAATGAGCAGTTCTTC	CASSPGTENNEQFF
TRBV5-6	-	-	TRBJ1-5	TGTGCCAGCAGCTTGCGTTTGGTAACAGGGCAGCCCCAGCATTTT	CASSLRLVTGQPQHF
TRBV18	TRBD1	-	TRBJ1-1	TGTGCCAGCTCACCTAGGGACAGTAACACTGAAGCTTTCTTT	CASSPRDSNTEAFF
TRBV19	TRBD1	-	TRBJ1-5	TGTGCCAGTAGTGCCCGGGACAGGGGGCCGGGTCAGCCCCAGCATTTT	CASSARDRGPGQPQHF
TRBV5-1	TRBD2	-	TRBJ2-5	TGCGCCAGCAGCTTGTACGTAGCGGGGGCTCAAGAGACCCAGTACTTC	CASSLYVAGAQETQYF
TRBV5-1	TRBD1	-	TRBJ2-7	TGCGCCAGCAGCTTATCCGGGACAGGGACGTACGAGCAGTACTTC	CASSLSGTGTYEQYF
TRBV19	-	-	TRBJ1-4	TGTGCCAGTACCCCCGGGGGAAATGAAAAACTGTTTTTT	CASTPGGNEKLFF
TRBV29-1	TRBD2	-	TRBJ2-2	TGCAGCGTTGAGGGGGGGGGCGGGGAGCTGTTTTTT	CSVEGGGGELFF
TRBV21-1	-	-	TRBJ2-7	TGTGCCAGCAGCAAATTCGTGACTTTCTACGAGCAGTACTTC	CASSKFVTFYEQYF
TRBV6-5	-	many	TRBJ2-7	TGTGCCAGCAGGTCCGCTGGGGGAGGTACCTACGAGCAGTACTTC	CASRSAGGGTYEQYF
TRBV6-5	-	-	TRBJ1-2	TGTGCCAGCAGCTTTACAGGGACTAGAGGCTACACCTTC	CASSFTGTRGYTF
TRBV9	-	-	TRBJ2-2	TGTGCCAGCAGCCCCGACAGGCGGTACACCGGGGAGCTGTTTTTT	CASSPDRRYTGELFF
TRBV5-1	-	-	TRBJ2-1	TGCGCCAGCAGCTTGGCGGCGGGTGCGTACAATGAGCAGTTCTTC	CASSLAAGAYNEQFF
TRBV5-4	TRBD1	-	TRBJ1-1	TGTGCCAGCAGTCTTCAGGGGGGGAACACTGAAGCTTTCTTT	CASSLQGGNTEAFF
TRBV7-2	-	-	TRBJ1-6	TGTGCCAGCAGCTTACAGGCAGTTAATTCACCCCTCCACTTT	CASSLQAVNSPLHF
TRBV11-1	TRBD1	-	TRBJ2-2	TGTGCCAGCAGCTACGACAGGGGGCAGGTGGAGCTGTTTTTT	CASSYDRGQVELFF
TRBV2	TRBD2	-	TRBJ2-5	TGTGCCAGCAGTGAAACCGGGACTAGAGAGACCCAGTACTTC	CASSETGTRETQYF
TRBV18	TRBD1	-	TRBJ2-5	TGTGCCAGCTCACGACAGGGGGTGGAGACCCAGTACTTC	CASSRQGVETQYF
TRBV6-1	TRBD1	-	TRBJ2-3	TGTGCCAGCAGTGTAGGACAGGGCGTGCTTGGCACAGATACGCAGTATTTT	CASSVGQGVLGTDTQYF
TRBV2	TRBD1	-	TRBJ2-7	TGTGCCAGCAAGGGTGACAGGGGGAGCTCCTACGAGCAGTACTTC	CASKGDRGSSYEQYF